The rows below give T cell receptor beta chains drawn from one sample of a study of CD8 T cells in Susac syndrome. TCRdb recomputed calls from the immunoSEQ multiplex PCR reads with MiXCR, one row per CDR3 protein. The sample contains over 300,000 distinct CDR3 sequences, around 90% of which appear only once. The sample was CD4+ T cells from PBMCs. The receptor source for this set is a human donor with multiple sclerosis. Both conserved end residues are part of each CDR3. Each record gives: J gene, V gene, D gene, clone size, CDR3 DNA, CDR3 protein. D genes are given only for firm matches. Clone size is not always given. Where it is, it says once, few, many or a class for expanded clones.

>TRBJ1-2|TRBV29-1|-|-
TGCAGCGTGCGCGGGCTCGGTCAGGATGGCTACACCTTC
CSVRGLGQDGYTF
>TRBJ2-3|TRBV7-2|TRBD2|-
TGTGCCAGCAGCCCTGGGCTAGCGGGGAGCACAGATACGCAGTATTTT
CASSPGLAGSTDTQYF
>TRBJ2-6|TRBV19|-|-
TGTGCCAGTAGTATTGATGGGGTTGGTGGGGCCAACGTCCTGACTTTC
CASSIDGVGGANVLTF
>TRBJ2-1|TRBV4-2|-|-
TGTGCCAGCAGCTCGTGGGATGCTCGAAAGGACAATGAGCAGTTCTTC
CASSSWDARKDNEQFF
>TRBJ1-2|TRBV18|-|-
TGTGCCAGCTCACCACAGGCCAGGAACTATGGCTACACCTTC
CASSPQARNYGYTF
>TRBJ2-4|TRBV5-1|-|-
TGCGCCAGCAGCTTGGAACGGGACCTACTAGCCAAAAACATTCAGTACTTC
CASSLERDLLAKNIQYF
>TRBJ2-2|TRBV30|-|-
TGTGCCTGGAGTGCCTACCTAGTTTCGTCGACCGGGGAGCTGTTTTTT
CAWSAYLVSSTGELFF
>TRBJ2-3|TRBV29-1|TRBD2|-
TGCAGCGTTGAAGATCGGTTAAGCGGGAGAGTAACAGATACGCAGTATTTT
CSVEDRLSGRVTDTQYF
>TRBJ2-1|TRBV7-9|-|-
TGTGCCAGCAGCCCCCGTTGGGAGCGGGTGCGATACAATGAGCAGTTCTTC
CASSPRWERVRYNEQFF
>TRBJ1-6|TRBV7-8|-|-
TGCGCCAGCAGCCCACCGGGACATAGTATTTACCTGAGTTCACCCCTCCACTTT
CASSPPGHSIYLSSPLHF
>TRBJ2-3|TRBV20-1|-|-
TGCAGTGCGAGACAGGCGGAGGACTTTAGCACAGATACGCAGTATTTT
CSARQAEDFSTDTQYF
>TRBJ2-2|TRBV7-2|-|-
TGTGCCAGCAGCTTAGAGGGTCGCAACACCGGGGAGCTGTTTTTT
CASSLEGRNTGELFF
>TRBJ1-5|TRBV19|TRBD1|-
TGTGCCAGCACAGGGACAGGGGGGTATCAGCCCCAGCATTTT
CASTGTGGYQPQHF
>TRBJ2-5|TRBV20-1|-|-
TGCAGTGCTAGCGTTAGCGGAGTGGTGATCGAGACCCAGTACTTC
CSASVSGVVIETQYF
>TRBJ2-1|TRBV7-3|TRBD2|-
TGTGCCAGCAGCTTAACGACTAGCGGCTACAATGAGCAGTTCTTC
CASSLTTSGYNEQFF
>TRBJ2-5|TRBV20-1|TRBD2|-
TGCAGTGCTAGACCGCCCCCAGGACTAGCGGGAGGATTAGAGACCCAGTACTTC
CSARPPPGLAGGLETQYF
>TRBJ1-1|TRBV20-1|TRBD1|-
TGCAGTGCTAGAGACCTAGACAGGGTGAGGACTGAAGCTTTCTTT
CSARDLDRVRTEAFF
>TRBJ2-3|TRBV19|TRBD1|-
TGTGCCAGTAGTAAGCGGAGTGGGACAGGGGGTACAGATACGCAGTATTTT
CASSKRSGTGGTDTQYF
>TRBJ1-2|TRBV7-2|-|-
TGTGCCAGCAGCTTAGGTCAGTCAAGAAACTATGGCTACACCTTC
CASSLGQSRNYGYTF
>TRBJ2-4|TRBV3-1|TRBD2|-
TGTGCCAGCAGCCAAGTTTCAAGCGGGGGAAACATTCAGTACTTC
CASSQVSSGGNIQYF
>TRBJ2-1|TRBV10-1|-|-
TGCGCCAGCAGTGCCAGCGGAGATTACAATGAGCAGTTCTTC
CASSASGDYNEQFF
>TRBJ2-5|TRBV14|TRBD2|-
TGTGCCAGCAGCCCGCGACTAGCGGCGGCTGGAGGGACCCAGTACTTC
CASSPRLAAAGGTQYF
>TRBJ2-7|TRBV29-1|TRBD2|-
TGCAGCGTGGGGGAGGGATCCCCCCGGCCCTACGAGCAGTACTTC
CSVGEGSPRPYEQYF
>TRBJ1-1|TRBV29-1|-|-
TGCAGCGTTGATCCAGGGTCGGACACTGAAGCTTTCTTT
CSVDPGSDTEAFF
>TRBJ2-2|TRBV7-6|-|-
TGTGCCAGCAGCTTAGTGGGCGGGGAGCTGTTTTTT
CASSLVGGELFF
>TRBJ2-1|TRBV6-2/TRBV6-3|-|-
TGTGCCAGCATTAGTCATGTTGGAGCGGGTTTCAGTGAGCAGTTCTTC
CASISHVGAGFSEQFF
>TRBJ2-7|TRBV7-2|TRBD2|once
TGTGCCAGCAGCCCGACTAGCGGGAGGGCTTCCTACGAGCAGTACTTC
CASSPTSGRASYEQYF
>TRBJ1-1|TRBV19|-|few
TGTGCCAGTAGTTTCCAGAAGAACACTGAAGCTTTCTTT
CASSFQKNTEAFF
>TRBJ2-3|TRBV6-1|TRBD1|-
TGTGCCAGCAGTGCACCGAGAGGGACAGGACTCACAGATACGCAGTATTTT
CASSAPRGTGLTDTQYF
>TRBJ2-3|TRBV29-1|-|-
TGCAGCGTTGAAGAGAATCAGGGGATTCGGGCAGATACGCAGTATTTT
CSVEENQGIRADTQYF
>TRBJ2-1|TRBV5-4|TRBD2|-
TGTGCCAGCAGCACGGGACTAGCGGGAGGCAATGAGCAGTTCTTC
CASSTGLAGGNEQFF
>TRBJ2-5|TRBV9|TRBD2|-
TGTGCCAGCAGCCTCCTAGGGACTAGCGGAGAAGAGACCCAGTACTTC
CASSLLGTSGEETQYF
>TRBJ2-7|TRBV19|-|-
TGTGCCAGTAGTATTTCCAAAAACGAGCAGTACTTC
CASSISKNEQYF
>TRBJ2-1|TRBV7-2|-|few
TGTGCCAGCTCTCGTCCAGGGGTCAATGAGCAGTTCTTC
CASSRPGVNEQFF
>TRBJ2-3|TRBV15|TRBD2|-
TGTGCCACCAGCAGATTCCAGGGACTACTCTCTAGCACAGATACGCAGTATTTT
CATSRFQGLLSSTDTQYF
>TRBJ2-2|TRBV6-5|TRBD1|-
TGTGCCAGCAGTTACTCGAACAGGGGATCCGGGGAGCTGTTTTTT
CASSYSNRGSGELFF
>TRBJ2-2|TRBV5-1|-|once
TGCGCCAGCAGCCTTGCCCCTAGCTCCGGGGAGCTGTTTTTT
CASSLAPSSGELFF
>TRBJ2-7|TRBV7-2|TRBD2|-
TGTGCCAGCAGCTTAGCAGGGACTAGCGGGAGGAGCGAGCAGTACTTC
CASSLAGTSGRSEQYF
>TRBJ2-3|TRBV7-8|-|-
TGTGCCAGCAGCTTAGCGGGTCTCCGGGGGAATACGCAGTATTTT
CASSLAGLRGNTQYF
>TRBJ1-2|TRBV29-1|-|-
TGCAGCGTTAGTCCTTCTCCCGGATCAGGGTGGGGCTACACCTTC
CSVSPSPGSGWGYTF
>TRBJ1-2|TRBV30|TRBD1|once
TGTGCCTGGAGCAGGGACAGGGTAAGGGGCTACACCTTC
CAWSRDRVRGYTF
>TRBJ2-2|TRBV7-9|-|-
TGTGCCAGCAGCTTAGCGCGCAGTGCGAACACCGGGGAGCTGTTTTTT
CASSLARSANTGELFF
>TRBJ1-1|TRBV21-1|-|-
TGTGCCAGCAGCCGGGCTCTGGCGGGAACTGAAGCTTTCTTT
CASSRALAGTEAFF
>TRBJ1-2|TRBV20-1|TRBD1|-
TGCAGTGCCCGAGTACTCCGGGACAGGGGTGGCTACACCTTC
CSARVLRDRGGYTF
>TRBJ2-5|TRBV20-1|TRBD1|-
TGCAGTGCTAGGGGGGACAGACAAGAGACCCAGTACTTC
CSARGDRQETQYF
>TRBJ2-7|TRBV10-3|-|-
TGTGCCATCAGCGGCGGACAGCACTCCTACGAGCAGTACTTC
CAISGGQHSYEQYF
>TRBJ2-7|TRBV13|TRBD2|-
TGTGCCAGCAGCTTAGAAGGGCTAGCGGGGGGGACCTACGAGCAGTACTTC
CASSLEGLAGGTYEQYF
>TRBJ2-7|TRBV20-1|-|-
TGCAGTGTAAACCCCACAGGGATGCACGAGCAGTACTTC
CSVNPTGMHEQYF
>TRBJ2-2|TRBV7-3|-|-
TGTGCCAGCAGCTCACAGGGTCAGGACGGGGAGCTGTTTTTT
CASSSQGQDGELFF
>TRBJ2-7|TRBV7-2|-|-
TGTGCCAGCAGCTGGAGAGGGTACGAGCAGTACTTC
CASSWRGYEQYF
>TRBJ2-1|TRBV3-1|TRBD1|-
TGTGCCAGCAGCCGAACCGAGACAGGGGATACTGAGCAGTTCTTC
CASSRTETGDTEQFF
>TRBJ2-5|TRBV7-8|TRBD2|-
TGTGCCAGCAGCTTAAAGCGGCTAGCGCGGGGGGAGACCCAGTACTTC
CASSLKRLARGETQYF
>TRBJ1-6|TRBV24-1|-|once
TGTGCCACCAGTGATTTGTTGCAAACTCTAAATTCACCCCTCCACTTT
CATSDLLQTLNSPLHF